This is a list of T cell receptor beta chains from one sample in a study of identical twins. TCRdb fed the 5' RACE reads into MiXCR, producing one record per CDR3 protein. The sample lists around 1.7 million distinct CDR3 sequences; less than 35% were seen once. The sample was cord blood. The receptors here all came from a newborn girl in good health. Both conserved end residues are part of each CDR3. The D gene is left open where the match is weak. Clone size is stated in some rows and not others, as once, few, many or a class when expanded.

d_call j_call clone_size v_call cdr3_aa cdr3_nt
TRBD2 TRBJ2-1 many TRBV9 CASSGLAGGYNEQFF TGTGCCAGCAGCGGACTAGCGGGGGGGTACAATGAGCAGTTCTTC
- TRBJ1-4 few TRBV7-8 CASSDLLGGDEKLFF TGTGCCAGCAGCGACTTGCTGGGGGGGGATGAAAAACTGTTTTTT
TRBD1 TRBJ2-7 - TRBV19 CASSIRTGSDEQYF TGTGCCAGTAGTATACGGACAGGGTCCGACGAGCAGTACTTC
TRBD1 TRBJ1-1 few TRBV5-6 CASSSIPGQGRILAFF TGTGCCAGCAGCTCGATACCGGGACAGGGTCGAATTTTGGCTTTCTTT
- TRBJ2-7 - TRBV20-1 CSAREFWGAGDYEQYF TGCAGTGCTAGAGAATTTTGGGGCGCAGGGGATTACGAGCAGTACTTC
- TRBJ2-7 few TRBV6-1 CASREGDTVYEQYF TGTGCCAGCAGGGAAGGGGACACAGTTTACGAGCAGTACTTC
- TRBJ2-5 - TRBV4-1 CASSQEHRKWETQYF TGCGCCAGCAGCCAAGAACATCGCAAGTGGGAGACCCAGTACTTC
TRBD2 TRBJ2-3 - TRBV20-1 CSAPRGVTDTQYF TGCAGTGCTCCCCGGGGGGTCACAGATACGCAGTATTTT
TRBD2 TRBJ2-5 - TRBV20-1 CSARDAGAGNEQYF TGCAGTGCTAGAGATGCGGGAGCGGGAAATGAGCAGTACTTC
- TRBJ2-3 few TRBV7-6 CASSLYPSPNTDTQYF TGTGCCAGCAGCTTATATCCTAGCCCTAACACAGATACGCAGTATTTT
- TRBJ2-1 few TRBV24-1 CATSPAGTTYNEQFF TGTGCCACCAGTCCCGCCGGGACAACCTACAATGAGCAGTTCTTC
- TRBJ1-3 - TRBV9 CASSVGGTPSGNTIYF TGTGCCAGCAGCGTAGGCGGGACCCCCTCTGGAAACACCATATATTTT
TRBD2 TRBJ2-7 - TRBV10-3 CAISESTSGSYNEQYF TGTGCCATCAGTGAGTCGACTAGCGGGAGCTACAATGAGCAGTACTTC
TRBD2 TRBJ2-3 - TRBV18 CASSPGLAGLSSTDTQYF TGTGCCAGCTCACCGGGACTAGCGGGCCTCAGTAGCACAGATACGCAGTATTTT
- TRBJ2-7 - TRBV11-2 CASSIPLYEQYF TGTGCCAGCAGCATACCCCTCTACGAGCAGTACTTC
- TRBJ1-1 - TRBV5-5 CASRAGLLNAEAFF TGTGCCAGCAGGGCGGGACTCTTGAACGCTGAAGCTTTCTTT
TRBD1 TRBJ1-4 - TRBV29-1 CSVGQARLGKLFF TGCAGCGTAGGACAGGCGAGGTTGGGAAAACTGTTTTTT
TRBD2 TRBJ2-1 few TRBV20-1 CSARPIAGGTYNEQFF TGCAGTGCTAGACCCATAGCGGGAGGGACCTACAATGAGCAGTTCTTC
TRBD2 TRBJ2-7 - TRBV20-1 CSATLRTSPYEQYF TGCAGTGCTACCCTCCGGACTAGCCCCTACGAGCAGTACTTC
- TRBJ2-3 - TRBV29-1 CSVERGAPTDTQYF TGCAGCGTTGAAAGGGGAGCCCCCACAGATACGCAGTATTTT
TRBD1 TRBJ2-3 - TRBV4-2 CAGGTGLPDTQYF TGTGCCGGCGGGACAGGGTTGCCAGATACGCAGTATTTT
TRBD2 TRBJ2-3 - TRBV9 CASSVAVLGLEQYF TGTGCCAGCAGCGTAGCTGTGTTAGGACTAGAGCAGTATTTT
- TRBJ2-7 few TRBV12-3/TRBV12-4 CASRPKLNEQYF TGTGCCAGCAGGCCCAAACTCAATGAGCAGTACTTC
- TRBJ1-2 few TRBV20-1 CSARTHYGYTF TGCAGTGCTAGAACTCACTATGGCTACACCTTC
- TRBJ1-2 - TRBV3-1 CASSQVVRGMGYTF TGTGCCAGCAGCCAAGTTGTTAGAGGAATGGGCTACACCTTC
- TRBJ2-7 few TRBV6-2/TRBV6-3 CASSQARLESYEQYF TGTGCCAGCAGCCAGGCCCGCTTAGAATCCTACGAGCAGTACTTC
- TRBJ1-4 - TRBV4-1 CASRHLIWDQKLFF TGCGCCAGCAGGCATCTAATTTGGGACCAAAAACTGTTTTTT
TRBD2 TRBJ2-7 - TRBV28 CASSFTRLAGHNEQYF TGTGCCAGCAGTTTTACTAGGCTAGCGGGACACAATGAGCAGTACTTC
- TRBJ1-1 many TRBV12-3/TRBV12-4 CASSFGVRNTEAFF TGTGCCAGCAGTTTCGGTGTCCGAAACACTGAAGCTTTCTTT
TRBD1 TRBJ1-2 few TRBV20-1 CSAAPSTGGYGYTF TGCAGTGCTGCCCCCTCTACAGGGGGCTATGGCTACACCTTC
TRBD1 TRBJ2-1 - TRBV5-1 CASSLRDRTNNEQFF TGCGCCAGCAGCTTGCGGGACAGAACTAACAATGAGCAGTTCTTC
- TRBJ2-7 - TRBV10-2 CASMGAFGLVAGEQYF TGCGCCAGCATGGGGGCTTTTGGACTAGTAGCGGGTGAGCAGTACTTC
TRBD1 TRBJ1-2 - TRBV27 CASSLGDRVPYGYTF TGTGCCAGCAGTCTCGGGGACAGGGTCCCTTATGGCTACACCTTC
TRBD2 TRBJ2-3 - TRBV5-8 CASSQMWTSGGRRTDTQYF TGTGCCAGCAGCCAAATGTGGACTAGCGGGGGCCGCCGCACAGATACGCAGTATTTT
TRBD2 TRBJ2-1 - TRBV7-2 CASSLGATSYYEQFF TGTGCCAGCAGCTTAGGCGCGACTAGCTACTATGAGCAGTTCTTC
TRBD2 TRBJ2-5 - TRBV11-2 CASSLARLAGMETQYF TGTGCCAGCAGCTTAGCCCGACTAGCGGGGATGGAGACCCAGTACTTC
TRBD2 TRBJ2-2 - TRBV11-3 CASSLSTSGAYTGELFF TGTGCCAGCAGCTTAAGTACCAGCGGGGCTTACACCGGGGAGCTGTTTTTT
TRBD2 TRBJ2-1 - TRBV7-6 CASSTQLRGASGRPYNEQFF TGTGCCAGCAGCACGCAGCTTAGGGGGGCTAGCGGGAGACCTTACAATGAGCAGTTCTTC
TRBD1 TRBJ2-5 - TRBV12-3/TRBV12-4 CASSDWDRGPYETQYF TGTGCCAGCAGCGACTGGGACAGGGGGCCGTATGAGACCCAGTACTTC
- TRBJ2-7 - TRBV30 CAWSVGTGPYEQYF TGTGCCTGGAGTGTAGGGACGGGTCCCTACGAGCAGTACTTC
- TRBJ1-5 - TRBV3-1 CASSQDPGAGQPQHF TGTGCCAGCAGCCAAGACCCAGGGGCCGGTCAGCCCCAGCATTTT
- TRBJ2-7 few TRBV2 CASSERIFYEQYF TGTGCCAGCAGTGAACGGATTTTCTACGAGCAGTACTTC
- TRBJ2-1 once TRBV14 CASSQVRGTSYNEQFF TGTGCCAGCAGCCAAGTACGGGGGACATCCTACAATGAGCAGTTCTTC
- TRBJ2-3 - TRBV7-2 CASSLGGHSSTDTQYF TGTGCCAGCAGCTTAGGGGGACACTCTAGCACAGATACGCAGTATTTT
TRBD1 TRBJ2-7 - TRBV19 CASSIRDRGPYNEQYF TGTGCCAGTAGCATCCGTGACAGGGGGCCCTACAATGAGCAGTACTTC
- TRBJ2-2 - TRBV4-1 CASSQAQPTGELFF TGCGCCAGCAGCCAAGCGCAGCCAACCGGGGAGCTGTTTTTT
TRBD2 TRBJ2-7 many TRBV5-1 CASSFGLVIYEQYF TGCGCCAGCAGCTTTGGACTAGTGATCTACGAGCAGTACTTC
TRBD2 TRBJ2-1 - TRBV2 CASRRGTSGYNEQFF TGTGCCAGCAGGAGAGGGACTAGCGGCTACAATGAGCAGTTCTTC
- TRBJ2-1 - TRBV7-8 CASSLAASSLWEQFF TGTGCCAGCAGCTTAGCTGCATCTAGCTTGTGGGAGCAGTTCTTC
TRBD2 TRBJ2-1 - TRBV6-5 CASRGLAGVLYNEQFF TGTGCCAGCAGGGGACTAGCGGGAGTACTGTACAATGAGCAGTTCTTC